The rows below give T cell receptor beta chains drawn from one sample of a study of tumor and adjacent non-tumor tissue in lung cancer. TCRdb redid the calling of the multiplex PCR reads with MiXCR, one entry per CDR3 protein. The profile shows approximately 76,000 distinct CDR3 sequences, about two thirds of them singletons. The sample consisted of lung tumor tissue. The receptors stem from a woman in her seventies with non-small cell lung cancer. CDR3s include the opening cysteine and the closing phenylalanine or tryptophan. The D gene is left open where the match is weak. Not every row has a clone size; where given, it reads once, few, many or a size class.

j_call: TRBJ2-3; d_call: TRBD2; clone_size: NA; v_call: TRBV6-1; cdr3_nt: TGTGCCAGCAGCGCAACCAGACTAGCGAGTGTTAATGCAGATACGCAGTATTTT; cdr3_aa: CASSATRLASVNADTQYF
j_call: TRBJ1-2; d_call: NA; clone_size: many; v_call: TRBV6-2/TRBV6-3; cdr3_nt: TGTGCCTCCCAGTCTGGGGCGGAGGTCCTTAATAACTATGGCTACACCTTC; cdr3_aa: CASQSGAEVLNNYGYTF
j_call: TRBJ2-2; d_call: NA; clone_size: many; v_call: TRBV7-9; cdr3_nt: TGTGCCAGCACCCCAGGGGCAGATCCGTCCGGGGAGCTGTTTTTT; cdr3_aa: CASTPGADPSGELFF
j_call: TRBJ2-3; d_call: NA; clone_size: few; v_call: TRBV20-1; cdr3_nt: TGCAGTGCTAGAGATCTGCAGGGCACGGGAACGACAGATACGCAGTATTTT; cdr3_aa: CSARDLQGTGTTDTQYF
j_call: TRBJ2-3; d_call: NA; clone_size: NA; v_call: TRBV5-6; cdr3_nt: TGTGCCAGCAGCTTGCCCGGACAGCACACAGATACGCCATATTTT; cdr3_aa: CASSLPGQHTDTPYF
j_call: TRBJ2-1; d_call: TRBD1; clone_size: once; v_call: TRBV4-2; cdr3_nt: TGTGCCAGCAGCCAGAGACAGGGAGCCACCAATGAGCAGTTCTTC; cdr3_aa: CASSQRQGATNEQFF
j_call: TRBJ2-7; d_call: NA; clone_size: once; v_call: TRBV29-1; cdr3_nt: TGCAGCCTTGAGCGTTCGGCGGTAGGGCCGAAGCAGTACTTC; cdr3_aa: CSLERSAVGPKQYF
j_call: TRBJ2-3; d_call: NA; clone_size: NA; v_call: TRBV30; cdr3_nt: TGTGCCTGTAACGTGGGTTCAGATACGCAGTATTTT; cdr3_aa: CACNVGSDTQYF
j_call: TRBJ2-3; d_call: NA; clone_size: NA; v_call: TRBV6-5; cdr3_nt: TGTGCCTGCAGGCTGCCTGGCGACCCAGATGCGCAGTATTTT; cdr3_aa: CACRLPGDPDAQYF
j_call: TRBJ1-5; d_call: NA; clone_size: NA; v_call: TRBV10-3; cdr3_nt: TGTGCCAATTCCCCCGGGGGTGGGGACGAGCCCCAGCAATTT; cdr3_aa: CANSPGGGDEPQQF
j_call: TRBJ2-1; d_call: TRBD1; clone_size: NA; v_call: TRBV4-1; cdr3_nt: TGCGCCAGCGGCCATGATCTGACAGGGTATCAGGGGCAGTTCTTC; cdr3_aa: CASGHDLTGYQGQFF
j_call: TRBJ2-7; d_call: TRBD2; clone_size: NA; v_call: TRBV6-2/TRBV6-3; cdr3_nt: TGTACCAGTTCGTATTGGGACTACGCGCAGTACTTC; cdr3_aa: CTSSYWDYAQYF
j_call: TRBJ2-6; d_call: NA; clone_size: NA; v_call: TRBV5-6; cdr3_nt: TGTGCCAGCAGCCCCCAGACAGGAACTGGCTGGGGGGCCAACGTCCTGACTTTC; cdr3_aa: CASSPQTGTGWGANVLTF
j_call: TRBJ2-1; d_call: TRBD2; clone_size: NA; v_call: TRBV6-6; cdr3_nt: TGTGCCAACAGTGCGACTAGCGGGAGGTTCTACAATGTGCAGTTCTTC; cdr3_aa: CANSATSGRFYNVQFF
j_call: TRBJ2-1; d_call: NA; clone_size: NA; v_call: TRBV12-5; cdr3_nt: TGTGCTAGTGGTTTGGTAGGGACCTCCTACAATAAGCAGTTCTTC; cdr3_aa: CASGLVGTSYNKQFF
j_call: TRBJ2-1; d_call: NA; clone_size: NA; v_call: TRBV29-1; cdr3_nt: TGCAGCGTTGCCGTCATGGATTCCTACAATGAGTTGTTCTTC; cdr3_aa: CSVAVMDSYNELFF
j_call: TRBJ1-2; d_call: NA; clone_size: NA; v_call: TRBV29-1; cdr3_nt: TGCAGCGTTGGACCCGGGGGCTATGGCTACACCTTC; cdr3_aa: CSVGPGGYGYTF
j_call: TRBJ2-4; d_call: NA; clone_size: NA; v_call: TRBV28; cdr3_nt: TGTGCCAGAAGTTTAGTCCAGGGCGCAGTGCGGTACTTC; cdr3_aa: CARSLVQGAVRYF
j_call: TRBJ2-3; d_call: TRBD1; clone_size: NA; v_call: TRBV20-1; cdr3_nt: TGCAGTGTAAAACAGGGGGCCTACGCAGATACGCAGTATTTT; cdr3_aa: CSVKQGAYADTQYF
j_call: TRBJ1-1; d_call: TRBD1; clone_size: NA; v_call: TRBV29-1; cdr3_nt: TGCAGCGTCTCCGGACAGGTCGATAATAGTGAAGTTTTCTTT; cdr3_aa: CSVSGQVDNSEVFF
j_call: TRBJ2-2; d_call: NA; clone_size: NA; v_call: TRBV4-2; cdr3_nt: TGTGCCAGTAGCCCACAGATTCAGAGCACCGGGGAGCTGTTTTTT; cdr3_aa: CASSPQIQSTGELFF
j_call: TRBJ2-7; d_call: NA; clone_size: NA; v_call: TRBV12-3/TRBV12-4; cdr3_nt: TGTGTCAGCAGTTTCCCAGGAGCCTACGAACAGTACTTC; cdr3_aa: CVSSFPGAYEQYF
j_call: TRBJ2-6; d_call: NA; clone_size: NA; v_call: TRBV5-4; cdr3_nt: TGTGCCAGTAAAGACACATCTGGGGCCAACGTCCTGAGTTTC; cdr3_aa: CASKDTSGANVLSF
j_call: TRBJ1-2; d_call: NA; clone_size: NA; v_call: TRBV14; cdr3_nt: TGTGCCAGCAGTCAAGATCGCAGCTATGGCTACACCTTC; cdr3_aa: CASSQDRSYGYTF
j_call: TRBJ2-3; d_call: NA; clone_size: NA; v_call: TRBV6-5; cdr3_nt: TGTTCCAACAGTTACCGAGGCGGACGTAGCACAGATACGCAGTATTTT; cdr3_aa: CSNSYRGGRSTDTQYF
j_call: TRBJ2-1; d_call: TRBD2; clone_size: NA; v_call: TRBV28; cdr3_nt: TGTGCCAGTAGTGGTGGGGGACTAGCCTCCTACAATAAGCAGTTCTTC; cdr3_aa: CASSGGGLASYNKQFF
j_call: TRBJ2-1; d_call: TRBD2; clone_size: NA; v_call: TRBV6-1; cdr3_nt: TGTGCCAGCAGGACTAGCGGGAGAGGACATGAGCAGCTCTTC; cdr3_aa: CASRTSGRGHEQLF
j_call: TRBJ1-2; d_call: NA; clone_size: once; v_call: TRBV6-5; cdr3_nt: TGTGCCAGCAGTACCGGCTGGACTGGTGGCAGCACCTTC; cdr3_aa: CASSTGWTGGSTF
j_call: TRBJ1-4; d_call: NA; clone_size: NA; v_call: TRBV29-1; cdr3_nt: TGCAACGTTGAAGACGCAGGGGCCGTATCTGAAAAACTGTTTTTT; cdr3_aa: CNVEDAGAVSEKLFF
j_call: TRBJ2-7; d_call: TRBD2; clone_size: few; v_call: TRBV29-1; cdr3_nt: TGCAGCGTTGGACGGGAGGCCTCCTACGGGCACTACTTC; cdr3_aa: CSVGREASYGHYF
j_call: TRBJ2-3; d_call: NA; clone_size: once; v_call: TRBV4-2; cdr3_nt: TGTGCCAGCCAAGATCGTACCGCAGATACGCAGTATTTT; cdr3_aa: CASQDRTADTQYF
j_call: TRBJ2-7; d_call: TRBD2; clone_size: few; v_call: TRBV4-2; cdr3_nt: TGTGCCAGCTGCCAAGTTTTCGTCAGATTACTAGCGGGATTACCGAGTTCCTACGAGCAGTACTTC; cdr3_aa: CASCQVFVRLLAGLPSSYEQYF
j_call: TRBJ1-5; d_call: TRBD1; clone_size: NA; v_call: TRBV6-1; cdr3_nt: TGTGCCAGCAGTGAAGGGGACAGAGATCGGGGGCCCCAGCATTTT; cdr3_aa: CASSEGDRDRGPQHF
j_call: TRBJ2-1; d_call: TRBD2; clone_size: many; v_call: TRBV4-2; cdr3_nt: TGTGCCAGCAGCCAAGATGCTAGCGGAAGCTCCTACAATGAGCAGTTCTTC; cdr3_aa: CASSQDASGSSYNEQFF
j_call: TRBJ2-1; d_call: NA; clone_size: few; v_call: TRBV5-1; cdr3_nt: TGCGCCAGCAGCTTGGAGTACAATGAGCAGTTCTTC; cdr3_aa: CASSLEYNEQFF
j_call: TRBJ2-7; d_call: TRBD2; clone_size: NA; v_call: TRBV20-1; cdr3_nt: TGCAGTGGTAGAGTATTAGCGGGACCGATCTACGAGCAGTACTTC; cdr3_aa: CSGRVLAGPIYEQYF
j_call: TRBJ2-3; d_call: NA; clone_size: NA; v_call: TRBV10-2; cdr3_nt: TGCGCCAGCAGGGCGGGCTCCAGTGAAGGGAGAGGTACGCAGTATTTT; cdr3_aa: CASRAGSSEGRGTQYF
j_call: TRBJ2-7; d_call: TRBD2; clone_size: many; v_call: TRBV12-3/TRBV12-4; cdr3_nt: TGTGCCAGCAGTATTAGCGGGAGTTCCTACGAGCAGTACTTC; cdr3_aa: CASSISGSSYEQYF
j_call: TRBJ2-7; d_call: TRBD1; clone_size: NA; v_call: TRBV5-6; cdr3_nt: TGTGCCAACAGCTTGAGGGACAGGGCCTACGAGCAGTACTTC; cdr3_aa: CANSLRDRAYEQYF